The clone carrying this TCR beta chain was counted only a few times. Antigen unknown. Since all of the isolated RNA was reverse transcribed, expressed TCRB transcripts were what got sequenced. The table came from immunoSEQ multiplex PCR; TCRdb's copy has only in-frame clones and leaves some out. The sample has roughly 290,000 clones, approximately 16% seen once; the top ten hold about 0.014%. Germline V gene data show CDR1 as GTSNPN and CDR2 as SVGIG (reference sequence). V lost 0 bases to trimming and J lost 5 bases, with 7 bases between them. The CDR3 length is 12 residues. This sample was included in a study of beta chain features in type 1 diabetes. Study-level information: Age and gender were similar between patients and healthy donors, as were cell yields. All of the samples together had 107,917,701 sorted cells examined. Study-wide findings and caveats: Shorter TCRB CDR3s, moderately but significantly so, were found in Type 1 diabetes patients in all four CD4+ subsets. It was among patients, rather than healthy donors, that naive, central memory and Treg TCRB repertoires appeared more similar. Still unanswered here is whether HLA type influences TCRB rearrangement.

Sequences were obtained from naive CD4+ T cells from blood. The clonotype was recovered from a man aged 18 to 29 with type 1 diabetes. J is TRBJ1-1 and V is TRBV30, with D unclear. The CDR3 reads CAWSVSGTEAFF. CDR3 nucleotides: TGTGCCTGGAGTGTATCGGGGACTGAAGCTTTCTTT.